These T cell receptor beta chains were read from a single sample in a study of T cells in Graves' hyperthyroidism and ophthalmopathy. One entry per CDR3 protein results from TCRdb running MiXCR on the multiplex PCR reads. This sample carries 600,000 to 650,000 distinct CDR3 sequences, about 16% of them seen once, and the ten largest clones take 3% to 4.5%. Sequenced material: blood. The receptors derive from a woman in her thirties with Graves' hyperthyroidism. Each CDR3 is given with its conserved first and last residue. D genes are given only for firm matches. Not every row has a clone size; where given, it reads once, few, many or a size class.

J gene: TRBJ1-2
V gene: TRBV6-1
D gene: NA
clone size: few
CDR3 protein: CASSDHRSDGYTF
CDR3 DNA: TGTGCCAGCAGTGATCACAGATCAGATGGCTACACCTTC

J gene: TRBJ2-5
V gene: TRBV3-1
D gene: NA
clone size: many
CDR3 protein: CASSQDLRGIETQYF
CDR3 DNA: TGTGCCAGCAGCCAAGATCTCCGCGGGATCGAGACCCAGTACTTC

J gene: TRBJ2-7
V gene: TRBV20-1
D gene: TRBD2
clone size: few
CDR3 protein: CSARGGGGNYEQYF
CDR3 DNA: TGCAGTGCTAGAGGGGGGGGAGGGAACTACGAGCAGTACTTC

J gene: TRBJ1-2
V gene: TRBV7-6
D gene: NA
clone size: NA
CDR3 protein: CASSHIAGTDYGYTF
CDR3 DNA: TGTGCCAGCAGCCACATCGCCGGGACTGACTATGGCTACACCTTC

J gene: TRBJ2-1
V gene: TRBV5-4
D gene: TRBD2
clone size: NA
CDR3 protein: CASSTGLAGAGNEQFF
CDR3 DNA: TGTGCCAGCAGCACGGGACTAGCGGGAGCTGGGAATGAGCAGTTCTTC

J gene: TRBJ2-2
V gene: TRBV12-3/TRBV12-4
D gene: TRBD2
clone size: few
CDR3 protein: CASQSLGLAGITGELFF
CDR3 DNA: TGTGCCAGTCAATCCTTGGGGCTAGCGGGAATCACGGGGGAGCTGTTTTTT

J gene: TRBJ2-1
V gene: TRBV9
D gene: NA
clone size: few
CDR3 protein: CASSVTGNEQFF
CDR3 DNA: TGTGCCAGCAGCGTAACGGGTAATGAGCAGTTCTTC

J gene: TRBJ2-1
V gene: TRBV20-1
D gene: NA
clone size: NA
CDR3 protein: CSALMDEQFF
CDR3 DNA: TGCAGTGCCCTAATGGATGAGCAGTTCTTC

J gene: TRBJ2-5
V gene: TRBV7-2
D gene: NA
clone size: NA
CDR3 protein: CASTDTGWETQYF
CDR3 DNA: TGTGCCAGCACTGATACAGGGTGGGAGACCCAGTACTTC

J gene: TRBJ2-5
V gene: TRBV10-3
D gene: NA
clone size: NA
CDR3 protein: CAIGKGEETQYF
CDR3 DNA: TGTGCCATCGGAAAGGGAGAAGAGACCCAGTACTTC

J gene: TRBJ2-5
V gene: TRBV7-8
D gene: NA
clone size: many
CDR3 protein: CASSLKRALTKETQYF
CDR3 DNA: TGTGCCAGCAGCTTAAAGCGGGCCCTCACAAAAGAGACCCAGTACTTC

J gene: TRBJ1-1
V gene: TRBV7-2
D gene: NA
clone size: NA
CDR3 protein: CASSFFSGSNTEAFF
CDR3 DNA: TGTGCCAGCAGCTTTTTTTCAGGGAGTAACACTGAAGCTTTCTTT

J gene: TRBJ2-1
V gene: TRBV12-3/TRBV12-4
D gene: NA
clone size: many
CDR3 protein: CASAPGPTVEQFF
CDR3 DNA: TGTGCCAGCGCACCGGGCCCCACGGTCGAGCAGTTCTTC

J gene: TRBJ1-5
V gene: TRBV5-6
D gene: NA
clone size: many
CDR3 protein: CASSYSGVPNQPQHF
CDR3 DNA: TGTGCCAGCAGCTACTCAGGGGTCCCCAATCAGCCCCAGCATTTT

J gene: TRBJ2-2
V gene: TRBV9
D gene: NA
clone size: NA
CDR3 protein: CASSTRGGRDTGELFF
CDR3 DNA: TGTGCCAGCAGCACCCGAGGGGGGAGGGACACCGGGGAGCTGTTTTTT

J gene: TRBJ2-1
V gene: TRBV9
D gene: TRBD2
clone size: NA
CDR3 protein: CASGLAGPSYNEQFF
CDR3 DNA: TGTGCCAGCGGATTAGCGGGACCCTCCTACAATGAGCAGTTCTTC

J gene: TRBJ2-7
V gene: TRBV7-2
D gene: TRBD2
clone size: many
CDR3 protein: CASSLGTSGTYEQYF
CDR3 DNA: TGTGCCAGCAGCTTAGGGACTAGCGGCACCTACGAGCAGTACTTC

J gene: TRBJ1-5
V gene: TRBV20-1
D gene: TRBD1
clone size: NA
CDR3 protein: CSARGPGQGAHQPQHF
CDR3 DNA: TGCAGTGCTAGAGGTCCCGGACAGGGGGCCCATCAGCCCCAGCATTTT

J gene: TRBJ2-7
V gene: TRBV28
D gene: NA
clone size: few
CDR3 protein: CASGNRLGSYEQYF
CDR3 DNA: TGTGCCAGCGGAAACCGACTAGGTTCCTACGAGCAGTACTTC

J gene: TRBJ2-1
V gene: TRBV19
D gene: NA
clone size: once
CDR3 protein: CASSRWRTTSSEQFF
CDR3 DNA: TGTGCCAGTAGCCGATGGAGGACTACATCTTCTGAGCAGTTCTTC

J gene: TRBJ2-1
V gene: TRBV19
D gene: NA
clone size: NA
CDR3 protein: CASRGTHYNEQFF
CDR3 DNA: TGTGCCAGTAGAGGAACACATTACAATGAGCAGTTCTTC

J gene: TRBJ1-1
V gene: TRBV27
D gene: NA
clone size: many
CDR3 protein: CASSLIGFWTEAFF
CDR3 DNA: TGTGCCAGCAGTTTAATAGGTTTTTGGACTGAAGCTTTCTTT

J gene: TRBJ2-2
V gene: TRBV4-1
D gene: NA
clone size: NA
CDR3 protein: CASSHPRGNTGELFF
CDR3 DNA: TGCGCCAGCAGCCACCCGAGGGGGAACACCGGGGAGCTGTTTTTT

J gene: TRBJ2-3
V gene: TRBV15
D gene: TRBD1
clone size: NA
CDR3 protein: CATSRARQGLTSTDTQYF
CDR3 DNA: TGTGCCACCAGCAGAGCCCGACAGGGCCTAACTAGCACAGATACGCAGTATTTT

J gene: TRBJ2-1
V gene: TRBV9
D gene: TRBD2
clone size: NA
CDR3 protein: CASSVVAGGFDEQFF
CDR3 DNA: TGTGCCAGCAGCGTAGTAGCGGGAGGATTTGATGAGCAGTTCTTC

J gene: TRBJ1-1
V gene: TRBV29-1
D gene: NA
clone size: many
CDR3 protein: CSVDFTTEAFF
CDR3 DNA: TGCAGCGTTGATTTCACCACTGAAGCTTTCTTT

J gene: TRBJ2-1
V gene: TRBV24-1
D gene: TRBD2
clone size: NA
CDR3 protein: CATSDSGTSNEQFF
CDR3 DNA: TGTGCCACCAGTGATTCCGGGACTAGTAATGAGCAGTTCTTC

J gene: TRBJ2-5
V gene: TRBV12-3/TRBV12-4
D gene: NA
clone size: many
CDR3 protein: CASSLPSSQETQYF
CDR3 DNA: TGTGCCAGCAGTCTCCCCAGCAGCCAAGAGACCCAGTACTTC

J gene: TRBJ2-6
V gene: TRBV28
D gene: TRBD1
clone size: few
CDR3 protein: CASSDRGAGANVLTF
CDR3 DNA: TGTGCCAGCAGTGACAGGGGCGCTGGGGCCAACGTCCTGACTTTC

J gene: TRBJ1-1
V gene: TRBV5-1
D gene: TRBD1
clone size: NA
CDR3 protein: CASSLEGQGGTEAFF
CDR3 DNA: TGCGCCAGCAGCTTGGAGGGACAGGGAGGAACTGAAGCTTTCTTT

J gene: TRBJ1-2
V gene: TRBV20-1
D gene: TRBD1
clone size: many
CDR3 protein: CSARLHRDSGYGYTF
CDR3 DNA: TGCAGTGCTAGATTGCACCGGGACAGCGGATATGGCTACACCTTC

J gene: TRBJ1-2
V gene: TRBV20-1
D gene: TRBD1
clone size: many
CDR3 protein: CSAGRMGQGLIYGYTF
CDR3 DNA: TGCAGTGCTGGAAGAATGGGACAGGGTCTTATATATGGCTACACCTTC

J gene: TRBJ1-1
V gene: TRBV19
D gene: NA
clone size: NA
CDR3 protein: CASSIWGVGTEAFF
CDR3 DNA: TGTGCCAGTAGTATTTGGGGAGTAGGGACTGAAGCTTTCTTT

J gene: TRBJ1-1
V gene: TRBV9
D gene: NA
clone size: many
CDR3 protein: CASSVAPMNTEAFF
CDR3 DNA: TGTGCCAGCAGCGTAGCACCAATGAACACTGAAGCTTTCTTT

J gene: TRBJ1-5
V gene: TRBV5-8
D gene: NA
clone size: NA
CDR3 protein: CASSLGDGAAQHF
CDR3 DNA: TGTGCCAGCAGCTTAGGGGATGGGGCAGCCCAGCATTTT

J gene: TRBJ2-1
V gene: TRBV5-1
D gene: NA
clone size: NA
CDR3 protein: CASTLARSTYNEQFF
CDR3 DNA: TGCGCCAGCACCCTAGCAAGGAGTACCTACAATGAGCAGTTCTTC

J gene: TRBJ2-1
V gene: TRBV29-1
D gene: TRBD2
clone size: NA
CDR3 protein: CSVVLAGAYNEQFF
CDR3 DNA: TGCAGCGTTGTTCTAGCGGGAGCTTACAATGAGCAGTTCTTC

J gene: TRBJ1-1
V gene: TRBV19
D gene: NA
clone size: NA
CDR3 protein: CASSIWDGDTEAFF
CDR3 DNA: TGTGCCAGTAGTATTTGGGACGGCGACACTGAAGCTTTCTTT

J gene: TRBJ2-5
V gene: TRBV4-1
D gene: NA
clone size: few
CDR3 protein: CASSQGPVEETQYF
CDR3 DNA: TGCGCCAGCAGCCAAGGGCCCGTCGAAGAGACCCAGTACTTC

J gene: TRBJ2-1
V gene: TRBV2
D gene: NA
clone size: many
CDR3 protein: CASKRTPALYEQFF
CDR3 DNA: TGTGCCAGCAAGCGGACTCCAGCCTTGTATGAGCAGTTCTTC

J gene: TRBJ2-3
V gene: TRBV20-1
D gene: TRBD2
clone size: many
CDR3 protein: CSASTSGRGRDTQYF
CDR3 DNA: TGCAGTGCTTCAACTAGCGGGAGGGGTCGGGATACGCAGTATTTT

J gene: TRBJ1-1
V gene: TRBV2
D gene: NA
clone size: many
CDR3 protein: CASKPGGTSGTEAFF
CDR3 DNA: TGTGCCAGCAAACCAGGAGGGACATCGGGCACTGAAGCTTTCTTT

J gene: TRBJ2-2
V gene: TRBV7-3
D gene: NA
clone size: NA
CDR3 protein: CASSHGGKFTGELFF
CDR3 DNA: TGTGCCAGCAGCCATGGGGGGAAGTTTACCGGGGAGCTGTTTTTT

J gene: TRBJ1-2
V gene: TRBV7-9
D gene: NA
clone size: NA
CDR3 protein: CASSLVQEDYGYTF
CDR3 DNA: TGTGCCAGCAGCTTAGTGCAGGAGGACTATGGCTACACCTTC

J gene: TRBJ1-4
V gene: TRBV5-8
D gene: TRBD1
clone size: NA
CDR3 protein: CASSNGQGGEKLFF
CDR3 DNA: TGTGCCAGCAGCAATGGACAGGGCGGAGAAAAACTGTTTTTT

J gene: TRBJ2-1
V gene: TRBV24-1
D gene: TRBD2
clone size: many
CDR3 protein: CATGLGTSGRNEQFF
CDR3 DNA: TGTGCCACCGGGTTGGGGACTAGCGGGAGAAATGAGCAGTTCTTC

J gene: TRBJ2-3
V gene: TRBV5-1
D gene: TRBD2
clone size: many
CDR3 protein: CASSLGVGAGGSDTQYF
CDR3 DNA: TGCGCCAGCAGCTTGGGAGTAGGAGCGGGAGGTTCAGATACGCAGTATTTT

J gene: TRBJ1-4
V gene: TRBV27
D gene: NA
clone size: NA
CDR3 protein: CASSLGAGTDNEKLFF
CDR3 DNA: TGTGCCAGCAGTTTAGGCGCAGGTACTGATAATGAAAAACTGTTTTTT

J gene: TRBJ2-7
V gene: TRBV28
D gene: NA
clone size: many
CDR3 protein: CASRSGGGSGYEQYF
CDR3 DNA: TGTGCCAGCAGAAGCGGAGGGGGCTCGGGTTACGAGCAGTACTTC

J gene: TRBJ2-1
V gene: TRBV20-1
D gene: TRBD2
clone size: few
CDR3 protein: CSASLAGHYNEQFF
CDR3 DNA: TGCAGTGCGTCACTAGCGGGCCACTACAATGAGCAGTTCTTC

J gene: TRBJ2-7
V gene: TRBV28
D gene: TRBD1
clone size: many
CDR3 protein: CASMLGGQGDYEQYF
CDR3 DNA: TGTGCCAGCATGCTTGGGGGACAGGGGGACTACGAGCAGTACTTC

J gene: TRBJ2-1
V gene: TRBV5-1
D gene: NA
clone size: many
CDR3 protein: CASSRTGGNEQFF
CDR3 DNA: TGTGCCAGCAGTCGCACCGGTGGCAATGAGCAGTTCTTC

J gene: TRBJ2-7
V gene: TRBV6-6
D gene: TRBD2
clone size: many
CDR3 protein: CASSYSGLAGSYEQYF
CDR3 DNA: TGTGCCAGCAGTTACTCGGGACTAGCGGGATCCTACGAGCAGTACTTC

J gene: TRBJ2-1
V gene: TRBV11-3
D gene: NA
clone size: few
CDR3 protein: CASSSQGGSSYNEQFF
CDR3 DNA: TGTGCCAGCAGCTCTCAGGGGGGTAGCTCCTACAATGAGCAGTTCTTC